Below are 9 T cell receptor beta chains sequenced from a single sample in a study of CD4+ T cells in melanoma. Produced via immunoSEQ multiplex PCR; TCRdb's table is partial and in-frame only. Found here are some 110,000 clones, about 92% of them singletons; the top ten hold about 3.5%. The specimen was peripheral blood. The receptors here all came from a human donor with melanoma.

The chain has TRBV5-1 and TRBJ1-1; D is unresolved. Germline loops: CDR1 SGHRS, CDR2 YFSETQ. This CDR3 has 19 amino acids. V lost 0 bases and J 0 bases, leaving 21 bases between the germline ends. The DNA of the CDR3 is TGCGCCAGCAGCTTGGGACCCCGCCGACGCCGGACTATGAACACTGAAGCTTTCTTT. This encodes CASSLGPRRRRTMNTEAFF.

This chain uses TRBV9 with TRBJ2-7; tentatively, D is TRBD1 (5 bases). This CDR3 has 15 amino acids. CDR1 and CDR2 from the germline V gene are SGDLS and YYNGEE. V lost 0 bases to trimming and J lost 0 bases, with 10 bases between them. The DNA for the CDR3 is TGTGCCAGCAGCGTAGGAGCAGGGAACTCCTACGAGCAGTACTTC. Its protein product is CASSVGAGNSYEQYF.

As DNA, the CDR3 is TGTGCCAGCTCACGACGGACAGGAGAGAACACTGAAGCTTTCTTT. Amino acid sequence: CASSRRTGENTEAFF. The V and J genes are TRBV18 and TRBJ1-1; 7 nucleotides agree with TRBD1. CDR3 length equals 15 residues. The germline V gene has CDR1 KGHSH and CDR2 LQKENI. The junction had 6 bases not matched to a gene; V was cut back by 4 bases and J by 1 base. Drawing the rest from reference TRBV18 and TRBJ1-1, the complete variable domain is NAGVMQNPRHLVRRRGQEARLRCSPMKGHSHVYWYRQLPEEGLKFMVYLQKENIIDESGMPKERFSAEFPKEGPSILRIQQVVRGDSAAYFCASSRRTGENTEAFFGQGTRLTVV.

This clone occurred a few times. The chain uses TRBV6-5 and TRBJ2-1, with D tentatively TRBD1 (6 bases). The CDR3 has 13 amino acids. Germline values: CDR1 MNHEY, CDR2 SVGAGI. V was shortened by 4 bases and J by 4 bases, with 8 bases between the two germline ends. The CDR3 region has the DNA TGTGCCAGCAGTTCCAGGGGATACAATGAGCAGTTCTTC. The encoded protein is CASSSRGYNEQFF.

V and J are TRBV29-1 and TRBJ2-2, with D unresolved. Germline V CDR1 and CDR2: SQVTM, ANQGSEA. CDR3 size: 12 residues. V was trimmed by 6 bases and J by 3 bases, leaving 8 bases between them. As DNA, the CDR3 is TGCAGCGTGTCATTTTACACCGGGGAGCTGTTTTTT. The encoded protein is CSVSFYTGELFF.

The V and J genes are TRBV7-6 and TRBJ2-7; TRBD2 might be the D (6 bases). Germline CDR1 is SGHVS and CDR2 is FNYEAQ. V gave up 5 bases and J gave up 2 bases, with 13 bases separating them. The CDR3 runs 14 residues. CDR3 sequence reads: CASSPRRGTYEQYF. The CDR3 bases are TGTGCCAGCAGCCCGCGACGGGGGACCTACGAGCAGTACTTC.

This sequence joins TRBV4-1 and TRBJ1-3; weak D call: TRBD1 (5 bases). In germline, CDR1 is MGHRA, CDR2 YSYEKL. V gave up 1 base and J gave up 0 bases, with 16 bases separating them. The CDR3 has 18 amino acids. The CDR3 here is CASSQGSSTASSGNTIYF. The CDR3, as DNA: TGCGCCAGCAGCCAAGGAAGCTCGACAGCGAGCTCTGGAAACACCATATATTTT.

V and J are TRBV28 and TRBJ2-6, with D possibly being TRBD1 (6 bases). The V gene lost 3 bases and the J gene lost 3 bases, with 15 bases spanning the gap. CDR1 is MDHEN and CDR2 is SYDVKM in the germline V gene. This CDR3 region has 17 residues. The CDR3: CASSFNQGPLGANVLTF. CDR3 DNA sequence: TGTGCCAGCAGTTTTAATCAGGGGCCTCTTGGGGCCAACGTCCTGACTTTC.

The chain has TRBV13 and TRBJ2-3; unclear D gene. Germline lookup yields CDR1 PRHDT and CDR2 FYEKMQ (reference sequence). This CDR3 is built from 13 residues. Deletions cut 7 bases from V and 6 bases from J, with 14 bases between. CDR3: CASTSSAIDTQYF. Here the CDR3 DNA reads TGTGCCAGCACCTCCTCGGCCATTGATACGCAGTATTTT. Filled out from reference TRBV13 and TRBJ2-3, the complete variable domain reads AAGVIQSPRHLIKEKRETATLKCYPIPRHDTVYWYQQGPGQDPQFLISFYEKMQSDKGSIPDRFSAQQFSDYHSELNMSSLELGDSALYFCASTSSAIDTQYFGPGTRLTVL.